The entry below gives a single T cell receptor (beta chain) sequence along with its context. The sample belongs to a study of immune evolution from preneoplasia to lung adenocarcinoma. Using immunoSEQ multiplex PCR, the repertoire was profiled, and TCRdb retains in-frame clones only, with some absent. The data show about 3,500 clones, 70% to 80% seen once. The CDR3 sequence is 18 residues long. CDR1 is SNHLY and CDR2 is FYNNEI in the germline V gene. V dropped 8 bases and J dropped 0; count of bases not matched to a gene: 15. Sequences were obtained from FFPE lung adenocarcinoma in situ tissue. The chain has TRBV2 and TRBJ2-2, with 7 bases matching TRBD2. The sequence derives from a person aged 60 to 80 with lung adenocarcinoma. This CDR3 is CASLEAGPGFANTGELFF. The CDR3 DNA reads as TGTGCCAGCCTGGAAGCGGGACCCGGGTTCGCGAACACCGGGGAGCTGTTTTTT. Full variable domain (rest looked up from reference TRBV2 and TRBJ2-2): EPEVTQTPSHQVTQMGQEVILRCVPISNHLYFYWYRQILGQKVEFLVSFYNNEISEKSEIFDDQFSVERPDGSNFTLKIRSTKLEDSAMYFCASLEAGPGFANTGELFFGEGSRLTVL.